This is a list of T cell receptor beta chains from one sample in a study of blood T cell repertoires in COVID-19. The assay was immunoSEQ multiplex PCR, and TCRdb's table has in-frame clones only and misses some. The sample has about 220,000 clones, almost 85% seen once; the top ten hold more than 2%. Sample: peripheral blood. The receptors were sampled from a woman in her 70s with COVID-19, enrolled during active disease. CDR3s include the opening cysteine and the closing phenylalanine or tryptophan. D genes are given only for firm matches. Size is stated for part of the rows, as once, few or many counts, or as a class when the clone is expanded.

v_gene	j_gene	d_gene	abundance	CDR3nt	CDR3aa
TRBV19	TRBJ2-7	.	.	TGTGCCAGTAGTATCCCGGGACATCCGATCCCCTACGAGCAGTACTTC	CASSIPGHPIPYEQYF
TRBV19	TRBJ1-2	.	.	TGTGCCAGTAGTATCGTCGGGGTGAGGCCGGGCTACACCTTC	CASSIVGVRPGYTF
TRBV5-1	TRBJ2-1	TRBD2	.	TGCGCCAGCAGCTTGGTTGCGGGGGGGCGTTCTCGATTCTTC	CASSLVAGGRSRFF
TRBV12-3/TRBV12-4	TRBJ2-7	.	.	TGTGCCAGCAGTCAGGGGACCTACGAGCAGTACTTC	CASSQGTYEQYF
TRBV12-5	TRBJ2-1	.	.	TGTGCTAGTGCCTCACAGGCCCCCTACAATGAGCAGTTCTTC	CASASQAPYNEQFF
TRBV3-1/TRBV3-2	TRBJ2-2	TRBD2	.	TGTGCCAGCAGCCGCCGTAGAGCGGGAGGGGCGAACACCGGGGAGCTGTTTTTT	CASSRRRAGGANTGELFF
TRBV6-6	TRBJ1-1	TRBD1	.	TGTGCCAGCAGGCCCGTGACAGGGGGGCTTTCTGAAGCTTTCTTT	CASRPVTGGLSEAFF
TRBV18	TRBJ1-1	.	.	TGTGCCAGCTCGGCGGGGCCTGGGAACACTGAAGCTTTCTTT	CASSAGPGNTEAFF
TRBV15	TRBJ1-5	TRBD1	.	TGTGCCACCAGCAGGGGAGGGACAGGGGGCGCAGGCATCCCCCAGCATTTT	CATSRGGTGGAGIPQHF
TRBV5-1	TRBJ2-7	TRBD2	.	TGCGCCAGCAGCTTAAGAGCGGGGTACGAGCAGTACTTC	CASSLRAGYEQYF
TRBV6-1	TRBJ2-3	TRBD2	.	TGTGCCAGCAGTGCAGCGGGGGGGAGGGATACGCAGTATTTT	CASSAAGGRDTQYF
TRBV30	TRBJ1-4	.	.	TGTGCCTGGAGTGGAGGGGGGGGTGAAAAACTGTTTTTT	CAWSGGGGEKLFF
TRBV25-1	TRBJ2-1	.	.	TGTGCCAGCAGTGATTATGATGAGCAGTTCTTC	CASSDYDEQFF
TRBV5-1	TRBJ1-4	.	.	TGCGCCAGCAGCTTGACGGGGGGCCGGTATGCAACTAATGAAAAACTGTTTTTT	CASSLTGGRYATNEKLFF
TRBV3-1/TRBV3-2	TRBJ1-1	.	.	TGTGCCAGCAGCCAAGGGACACATGCTTTCTTT	CASSQGTHAFF
TRBV5-1	TRBJ2-3	.	.	TGCGCCAGCAGCTTGGTCCAGACTGGAGATACGCAGTATTTT	CASSLVQTGDTQYF
TRBV6-5	TRBJ1-1	.	.	TGTGCCAGCAGTCGACAGTTGAACACTGAAGCTTTCTTT	CASSRQLNTEAFF
TRBV19	TRBJ2-2	.	.	TGTGCCAGTAGAAAAGGACCGCTAAGGAGGACCGGGGAGCTGTTTTTT	CASRKGPLRRTGELFF
TRBV2	TRBJ2-1	TRBD2	once	TGTGCCAGCAGTGCGAGACTAGCCTCCGCCTACAATGAGCAGTTCTTC	CASSARLASAYNEQFF
TRBV6-5	TRBJ1-5	TRBD1	.	TGTGCCAGGATACCAAGTCAGGGGGTTAATCCGCCCCAGCATTTT	CARIPSQGVNPPQHF
TRBV2	TRBJ1-2	TRBD1	.	TGTGCCAGCAGTCTACAGGGGTCCAACTATGGCTACACCTTC	CASSLQGSNYGYTF
TRBV6-4	TRBJ1-2	TRBD1	.	TGTGCCAGCAGGGTGGACGACAGGGCGGAAGGCTACACCTTC	CASRVDDRAEGYTF
TRBV2	TRBJ2-1	TRBD2	.	TGTGCCAGCAGTGACCGGGACTACAACAATGAGCAGTTCTTC	CASSDRDYNNEQFF
TRBV6-2/TRBV6-3	TRBJ2-3	TRBD2	.	TGTGCCAGCAGTTTCTCTAGCGGGGGTACGGCAGATACGCAGTATTTT	CASSFSSGGTADTQYF
TRBV5-1	TRBJ1-5	TRBD1	once	TGCGCCAGCAGCCCGGACAGGGGGGATCAGCCCCAGCATTTT	CASSPDRGDQPQHF
TRBV6-2/TRBV6-3	TRBJ1-2	TRBD1	.	TGTGCCAGCAGCAGGACAGGGGGCAGTGGCTACACCTTC	CASSRTGGSGYTF
TRBV4-3	TRBJ1-2	.	.	TGCGCCAGCAGCCAGGCCGGGGGGGAGTATGGCTACACCTTC	CASSQAGGEYGYTF
TRBV3-1/TRBV3-2	TRBJ2-3	TRBD2	.	TGTGCCAGCAGCCACTCCTGGGCGGGGGGGGCCCCAGATACGCAGTATTTT	CASSHSWAGGAPDTQYF
TRBV7-9	TRBJ1-1	TRBD1	.	TGTGCCAGCAGCTTAGTCGCCAGGGGGACTGAAGCTTTCTTT	CASSLVARGTEAFF
TRBV2	TRBJ2-1	TRBD1	.	TGTGCCAGCAGGCGGGTGGCGGGACAGGGTGCGAATGAGCAGTTCTTC	CASRRVAGQGANEQFF